A single sample gave rise to the 14 T cell receptor beta chains below, sequenced in a study of blood T cell repertoires in COVID-19 (dated by TCRdb to 2019 to 2021). Libraries were prepared through the immunoSEQ multiplex PCR assay. What TCRdb holds here is the immuneACCESS table cut down to in-frame rearrangements. Part of the clones is not present; checked against another copy, under half of the missing clones reflect an unresolved V gene, and the others are unexplained. This sample holds hundreds of thousands of clones; roughly 85% were observed only once. 3% of the sample is in the top ten clones. Sequences were obtained from peripheral blood. Source of these receptors: a young man with active or convalescent COVID-19.

This chain uses TRBV18 with TRBJ2-7, with D maybe TRBD1 (5 bases). Trimming took 3 bases from V and 3 from J, leaving 12 bases between them. The CDR3 loop spans 14 amino acids. Germline assignment: CDR1 KGHSH and CDR2 LQKENI. This CDR3 is CASSPDSFYYEQYF. The CDR3 DNA follows: TGTGCCAGCTCACCCGACAGCTTCTACTACGAGCAGTACTTC.

This chain connects TRBV5-1 to TRBJ1-1, with D unresolved. V gave up 5 bases and J gave up 2 bases, with 10 bases separating them. Germline CDR1 is SGHRS and CDR2 is YFSETQ. This CDR3 comprises 13 residues. The CDR3 bases are TGCGCCAGCAGGAAACAGACAAACACTGAAGCTTTCTTT. This sequence encodes CASRKQTNTEAFF.

The CDR3 nucleotides read TGTGCCAGCAGAGATCTAGCGGGGGTAGATACGCAGTATTTT. Protein product: CASRDLAGVDTQYF. The J gene is TRBJ2-3, the V gene TRBV27; TRBD2 matches at 10 bases. This CDR3 spans 14 amino acids. CDR1 and CDR2 from the germline V gene are MNHEY and SMNVEV (reference sequence). Trimming took 6 bases from V and 5 from J; bases not matched to a gene: 5.

The chain combines TRBV9 with TRBJ2-4; the D is unclear. There are 13 residues in the CDR3. Germline V gene lookup returns CDR1 SGDLS and CDR2 YYNGEE. Deletions cut 4 bases from V and 2 bases from J, with 7 bases between. CDR3 loop: CASSPPSKNIQYF. Here the CDR3 DNA reads TGTGCCAGCAGCCCCCCCTCCAAAAACATTCAGTACTTC. The whole variable domain, remainder taken from reference TRBV9 and TRBJ2-4, is DSGVTQTPKHLITATGQRVTLRCSPRSGDLSVYWYQQSLDQGLQFLIQYYNGEERAKGNILERFSAQQFPDLHSELNLSSLELGDSALYFCASSPPSKNIQYFGAGTRLSVL.

There are a few counts of this clone. This chain's CDR3 is CASSSATWASGANEQFF. The DNA of the CDR3 is TGTGCCAGCAGTTCCGCCACGTGGGCTAGCGGAGCAAATGAGCAGTTCTTC. The gene calls are TRBV7-9 and TRBJ2-1, with 7 bases that match TRBD2. The CDR3 has 17 amino acids. Per the germline V gene, CDR1 is SEHNR and CDR2 is FQNEAQ (reference sequence). Trimming removed 6 bases from V and 7 bases from J; junction bases left unmatched: 18.

The CDR3 region has the DNA TGTGCCAGCAGACAAGGACAGGGCGTGGAGACCCAGTACTTC. This encodes CASRQGQGVETQYF. The chain combines TRBV6-5 with TRBJ2-5; 8 bases agree with TRBD1. The length of the CDR3 is 14 residues. V gave up 6 bases and J gave up 5 bases; unmatched junction bases: 8. The germline V gene has CDR1 MNHEY and CDR2 SVGAGI.

The chain combines TRBV4-3 with TRBJ1-6; TRBD1 might be the D (6 bases). V was cut by 0 bases and J by 9 bases, with 9 bases left in between. The CDR3 has 14 amino acids. CDR1 LGHNA and CDR2 YSLEER come from the germline V gene. CDR3 sequence: CASSQDGGSSPLHF. CDR3 nucleotides: TGCGCCAGCAGCCAAGATGGGGGCAGTTCACCCCTCCACTTT.

The V and J genes are TRBV21-1 and TRBJ1-2; the table's D call of TRBD1 was not tested on the DNA. TRBV21-1 is recorded as a pseudogene. The CDR3 runs to 16 residues. CDR3 loop: CASSTGRQGATYGYTF. The CDR3 nucleotides are TGTGCCAGCAGCACAGGAAGACAGGGGGCGACCTATGGCTACACCTTC.

This clone was observed a single time. V is TRBV30 and J is TRBJ1-2; possible D gene TRBD1, 6 bases. CDR1 is GTSNPN and CDR2 is SVGIG in the germline V gene (reference sequence). The V gene lost 6 bases and the J gene lost 4 bases, with 21 bases spanning the gap. This CDR3 comprises 15 residues. The CDR3: CACQSTGPLGYGYTF. In nucleotides, the CDR3 is TGTGCCTGCCAATCGACAGGACCTCTTGGCTATGGCTACACCTTC.

The chain carries TRBV4-1 and TRBJ2-7; 8 nucleotides match TRBD2. Trimming cost V 4 bases and J 5 bases; bases outside gene matches: 4. From germline, CDR1 is MGHRA and CDR2 YSYEKL. There are 13 residues in the CDR3. The CDR3 coding sequence is TGCGCCAGCAGCCGGGGGCGGGGGGACGAGCAGTACTTC. Translated, it gives CASSRGRGDEQYF.

The chain has TRBV5-8 and TRBJ2-7; TRBD1 matches 8 bases. CDR3 length: 15 amino acids. CDR1 SGHTS and CDR2 YDEGEE come from the germline V gene. The V and J ends lost 2 bases and 2 bases, in that order; junction bases with no gene match: 6. The CDR3 region is CASSFRDRRTYEQYF. CDR3 sequence (DNA): TGTGCCAGCAGCTTCCGGGACAGGAGAACCTACGAGCAGTACTTC.

The gene calls are TRBV12-3 or TRBV12-4 and TRBJ2-7; 10 positions match TRBD2. The CDR3 runs to 13 residues. Trimming took 6 bases from V and 5 from J; bases not matched to a gene: 4. CDR3 nucleotide sequence: TGTGCCAGCAGCCATACTAGCGGGAACGAGCAGTACTTC. This sequence encodes CASSHTSGNEQYF.

V is TRBV6-2 or TRBV6-3 and J is TRBJ2-1; 11 bases are a match to TRBD2. The CDR3 has 16 amino acids. The V gene end was trimmed by 5 bases and the J gene end by 10 bases; junction bases not matched to a gene: 13. Germline lookup yields CDR1 MNHEY and CDR2 SVGEGT. As DNA, the CDR3 is TGTGCCAGCAGTGTAAGACTAGCGGGGAGCCTAGGGGAGCAGTTCTTC. Translating gives CASSVRLAGSLGEQFF.

J is TRBJ2-3 and V is TRBV4-2; possibly TRBD1 for D (5 bases). The V end was cut by 6 bases, the J end by 5 bases, with 6 bases between. The length of the CDR3 is 11 residues. Germline CDR1 reads LGHNA; CDR2 reads YNFKEQ. CDR3 bases: TGTGCCAGCAGGGGGCGAGATACGCAGTATTTT. Its translation: CASRGRDTQYF.